Below, one TCR beta chain is given with its context. What it recognizes is unknown. This sample stems from a study of T cell responses to AZD1222 COVID-19 vaccine. Study-wide results and limits: Reports say nearly half of spike-specific TCRs go after unmutated variant regions. Donors, mostly white British, included more females; clonal diversity was possibly underestimated. It was only a handful of AZD1222 recipients who were seropositive at baseline. Spike-specific TCR breadth and depth were elevated following two AZD1222 doses.

The CDR3 runs 15 residues. Method: immunoSEQ multiplex PCR; TCRdb's copy keeps in-frame clones and lacks some. The repertoire consists of about 110,000 clones, with roughly 90% occurring once and the leading ten covering 5% to 5.5%. This receptor was obtained from an adult in good health. V and J are TRBV1 and TRBJ2-5; the DNA was not used to check the table's D call, TRBD1. TRBV1 is flagged as a pseudogene. This specimen was peripheral blood, taken on day 0 of AZD1222 vaccination. This CDR3 reads CTSSQSGTGQETQYF. The DNA of the CDR3 is TGCACCAGCAGCCAATCCGGGACAGGGCAAGAGACCCAGTACTTC.